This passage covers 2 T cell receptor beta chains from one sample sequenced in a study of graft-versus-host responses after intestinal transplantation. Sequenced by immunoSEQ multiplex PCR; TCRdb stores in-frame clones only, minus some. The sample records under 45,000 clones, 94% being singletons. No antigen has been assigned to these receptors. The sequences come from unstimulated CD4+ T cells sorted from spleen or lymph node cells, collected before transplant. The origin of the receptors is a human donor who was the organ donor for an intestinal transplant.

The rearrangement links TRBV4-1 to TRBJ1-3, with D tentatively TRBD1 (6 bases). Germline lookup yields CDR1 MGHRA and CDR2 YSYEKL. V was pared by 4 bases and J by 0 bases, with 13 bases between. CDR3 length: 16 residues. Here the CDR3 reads CASSPTGFLSGNTIYF. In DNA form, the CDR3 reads TGCGCCAGCAGCCCAACAGGGTTTCTCTCTGGAAACACCATATATTTT.

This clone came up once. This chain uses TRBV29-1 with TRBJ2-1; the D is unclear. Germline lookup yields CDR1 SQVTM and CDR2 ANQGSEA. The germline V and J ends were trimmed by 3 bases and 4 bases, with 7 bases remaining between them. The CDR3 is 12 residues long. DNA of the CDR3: TGCAGCGTTGAGCCGCCGTACAATGAGCAGTTCTTC. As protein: CSVEPPYNEQFF.